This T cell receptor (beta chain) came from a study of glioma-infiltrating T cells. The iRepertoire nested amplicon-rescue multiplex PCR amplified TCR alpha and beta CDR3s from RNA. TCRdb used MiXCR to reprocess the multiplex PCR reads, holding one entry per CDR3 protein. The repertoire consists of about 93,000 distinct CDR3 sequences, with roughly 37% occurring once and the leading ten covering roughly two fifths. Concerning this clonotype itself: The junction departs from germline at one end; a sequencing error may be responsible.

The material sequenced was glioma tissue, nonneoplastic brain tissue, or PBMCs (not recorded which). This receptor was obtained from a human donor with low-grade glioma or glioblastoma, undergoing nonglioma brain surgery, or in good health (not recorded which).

The CDR3 spells CASSQAGGNEQHF. The DNA for the CDR3 is TGTGCCAGCAGCCAAGCAGGTGGGAATGAGCAGCACTTC. This chain joins TRBV14 and TRBJ2-7; D ambiguous. The CDR3 spans 13 residues. Germline CDR1 is SGHDN and CDR2 is FVKESK.